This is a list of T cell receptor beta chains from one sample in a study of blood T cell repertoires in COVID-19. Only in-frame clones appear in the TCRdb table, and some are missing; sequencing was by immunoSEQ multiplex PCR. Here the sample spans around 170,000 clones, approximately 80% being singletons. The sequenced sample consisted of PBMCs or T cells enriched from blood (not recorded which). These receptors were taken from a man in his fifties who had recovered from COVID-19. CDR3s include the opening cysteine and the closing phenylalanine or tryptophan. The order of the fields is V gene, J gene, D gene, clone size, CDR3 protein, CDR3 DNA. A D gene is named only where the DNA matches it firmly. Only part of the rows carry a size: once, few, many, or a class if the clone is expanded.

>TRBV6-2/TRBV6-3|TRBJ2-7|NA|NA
CASSSAGLYEQYF
TGTGCCAGCAGCTCGGCAGGCCTCTACGAGCAGTACTTC
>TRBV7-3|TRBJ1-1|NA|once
CASSQGQNTEAFF
TGTGCCAGCAGCCAGGGGCAGAACACTGAAGCTTTCTTT
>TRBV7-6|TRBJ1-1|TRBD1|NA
CASSPQQGMNTEAFF
TGTGCCAGCAGCCCCCAACAGGGGATGAACACTGAAGCTTTCTTT
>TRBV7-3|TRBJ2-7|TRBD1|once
CASSLESGGYYEQYF
TGTGCCAGCAGCTTAGAGTCAGGGGGATATTACGAGCAGTACTTC
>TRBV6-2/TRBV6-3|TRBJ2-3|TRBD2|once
CASSYDGRTSGGSTDTQYF
TGTGCCAGCAGTTACGACGGACGGACTAGCGGGGGAAGCACAGATACGCAGTATTTT
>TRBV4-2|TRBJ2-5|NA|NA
CASSQDNGGRETQYF
TGTGCCAGCAGCCAAGATAACGGGGGGCGGGAGACCCAGTACTTC
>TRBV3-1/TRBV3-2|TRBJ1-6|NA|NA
CASSQDLGAFNSPLHF
TGTGCCAGCAGCCAAGATCTGGGGGCCTTTAATTCACCCCTCCACTTT
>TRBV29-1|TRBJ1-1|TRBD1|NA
CSVKGDRVTGQGAFF
TGCAGCGTTAAGGGGGACAGGGTTACGGGTCAGGGGGCTTTCTTT
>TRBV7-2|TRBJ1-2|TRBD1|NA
CASSFGTGTYGYTF
TGTGCCAGCAGCTTTGGGACAGGGACATATGGCTACACCTTC
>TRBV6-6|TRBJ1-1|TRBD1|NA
CASSWSLTGGTEAFF
TGTGCCAGCAGTTGGTCCCTGACAGGGGGCACTGAAGCTTTCTTT
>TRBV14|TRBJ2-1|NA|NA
CASSQPGLSNEQFF
TGTGCCAGCAGCCAACCGGGACTCAGCAATGAGCAGTTCTTC
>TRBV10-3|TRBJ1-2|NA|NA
CAISESRGGYTF
TGTGCCATCAGTGAGTCTAGGGGTGGCTACACCTTC
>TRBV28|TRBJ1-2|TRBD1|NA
CASSLGTQGAHGYTF
TGTGCCAGCAGTTTGGGGACACAGGGGGCGCATGGCTACACCTTC
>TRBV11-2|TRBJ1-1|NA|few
CASSLGAGTVF
TGTGCCAGCAGCTTAGGGGCAGGAACCGTCTTT
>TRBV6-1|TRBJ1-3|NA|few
CASSEGTNRGNTIYF
TGTGCCAGCAGTGAGGGGACTAATCGTGGAAACACCATATATTTT
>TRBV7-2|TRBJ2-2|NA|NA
CASSLGGPNTGELFF
TGTGCCAGCAGCTTAGGGGGCCCGAACACCGGGGAGCTGTTTTTT